This T cell receptor beta chain was captured in a study of blood T cell repertoires in COVID-19. Whole-study context: Sites in the United States, Italy and Spain provided acute and convalescent COVID-19 samples. PBMCs, B-cell-depleted T cells, or T cells provided the cDNA or gDNA that made up the material.

Germline V gene data show CDR1 as MGHDK and CDR2 as SYGVNS. The CDR3 consists of 13 residues. V lost 6 bases and J 9 bases, leaving 15 bases between the germline ends. Authors' analysis steps: Researchers report that nucleated cell counts were estimated from reference gene primer amplification. Produced via immunoSEQ multiplex PCR; TCRdb's table is partial and in-frame only. The D gene and trimming were derived from the DNA, and the V and J assignments and clone size from that table. Of 70,000 to 95,000 clones listed, roughly 82% are singletons. The material sequenced was peripheral blood. V gene TRBV25-1 combines with J gene TRBJ2-1; tentative D call: TRBD2 (5 bases). The sequence came from a woman aged 50 to 65 with acute or convalescent COVID-19. CDR3 sequence reads: CASRLAPSGEQFF. In nucleotides, the CDR3 is TGTGCCAGCAGGTTAGCGCCCTCCGGTGAGCAGTTCTTC. Variable domain in full (rest from reference TRBV25-1 and TRBJ2-1): EADIYQTPRYLVIGTGKKITLECSQTMGHDKMYWYQQDPGMELHLIHYSYGVNSTEKGDLSSESTVSRIRTEHFPLTLESARPSHTSQYLCASRLAPSGEQFFGPGTRLTVL.